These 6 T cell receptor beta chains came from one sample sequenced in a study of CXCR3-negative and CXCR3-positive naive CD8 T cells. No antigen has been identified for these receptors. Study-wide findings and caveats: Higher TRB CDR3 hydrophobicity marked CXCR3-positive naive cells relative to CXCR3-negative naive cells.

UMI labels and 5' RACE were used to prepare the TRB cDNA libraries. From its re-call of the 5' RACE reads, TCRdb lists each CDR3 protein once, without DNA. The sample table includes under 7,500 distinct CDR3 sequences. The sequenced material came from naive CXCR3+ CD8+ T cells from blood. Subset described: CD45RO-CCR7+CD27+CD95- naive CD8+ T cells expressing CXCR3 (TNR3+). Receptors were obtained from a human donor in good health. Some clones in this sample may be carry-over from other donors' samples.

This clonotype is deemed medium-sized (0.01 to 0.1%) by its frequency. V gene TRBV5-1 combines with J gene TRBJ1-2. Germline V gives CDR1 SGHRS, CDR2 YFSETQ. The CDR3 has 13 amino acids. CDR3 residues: CASSMVAGNGYTF.

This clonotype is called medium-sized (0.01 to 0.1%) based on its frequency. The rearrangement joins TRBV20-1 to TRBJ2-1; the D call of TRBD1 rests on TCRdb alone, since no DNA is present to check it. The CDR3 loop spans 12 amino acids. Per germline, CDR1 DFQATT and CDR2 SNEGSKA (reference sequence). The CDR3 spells CSAREGVAEQFF.

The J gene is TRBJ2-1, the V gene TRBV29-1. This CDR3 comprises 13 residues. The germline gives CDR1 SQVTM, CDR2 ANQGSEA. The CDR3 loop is CRVGGSTYNEQFF.

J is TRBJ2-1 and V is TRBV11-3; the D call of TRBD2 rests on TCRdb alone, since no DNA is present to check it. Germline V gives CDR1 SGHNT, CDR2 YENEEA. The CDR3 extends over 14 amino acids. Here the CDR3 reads CASSKEAGLNEQFF. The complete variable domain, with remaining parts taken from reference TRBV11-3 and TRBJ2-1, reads EAGVVQSPRYKIIEKKQPVAFWCNPISGHNTLYWYLQNLGQGPELLIRYENEEAVDDSQLPKDRFSAERLKGVDSTLKIQPAELGDSAVYLCASSKEAGLNEQFFGPGTRLTVL.

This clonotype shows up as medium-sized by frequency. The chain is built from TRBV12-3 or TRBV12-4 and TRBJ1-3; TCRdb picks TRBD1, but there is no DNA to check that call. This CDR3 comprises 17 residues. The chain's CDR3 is CASRITGHSFSGNTIYF.

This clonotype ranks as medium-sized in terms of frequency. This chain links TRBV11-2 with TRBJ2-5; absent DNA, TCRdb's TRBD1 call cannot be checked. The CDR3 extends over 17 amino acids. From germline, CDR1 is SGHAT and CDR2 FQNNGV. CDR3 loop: CASSATGTRPSQETQYF.